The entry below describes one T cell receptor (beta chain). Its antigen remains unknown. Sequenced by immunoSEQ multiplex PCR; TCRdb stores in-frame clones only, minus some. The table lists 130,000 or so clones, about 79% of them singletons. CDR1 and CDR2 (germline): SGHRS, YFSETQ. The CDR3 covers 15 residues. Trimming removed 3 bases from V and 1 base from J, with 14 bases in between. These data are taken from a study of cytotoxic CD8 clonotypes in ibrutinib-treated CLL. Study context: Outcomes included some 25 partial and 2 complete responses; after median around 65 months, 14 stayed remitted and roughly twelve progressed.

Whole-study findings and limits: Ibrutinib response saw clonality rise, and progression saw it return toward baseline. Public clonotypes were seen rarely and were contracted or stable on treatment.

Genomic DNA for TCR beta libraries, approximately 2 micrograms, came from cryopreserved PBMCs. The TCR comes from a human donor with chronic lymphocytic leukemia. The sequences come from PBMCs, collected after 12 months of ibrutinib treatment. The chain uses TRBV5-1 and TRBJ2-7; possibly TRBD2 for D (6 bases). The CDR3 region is CASSWGWSGSYEQYF. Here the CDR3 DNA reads TGCGCCAGCAGCTGGGGTTGGAGCGGGTCCTACGAGCAGTACTTC.